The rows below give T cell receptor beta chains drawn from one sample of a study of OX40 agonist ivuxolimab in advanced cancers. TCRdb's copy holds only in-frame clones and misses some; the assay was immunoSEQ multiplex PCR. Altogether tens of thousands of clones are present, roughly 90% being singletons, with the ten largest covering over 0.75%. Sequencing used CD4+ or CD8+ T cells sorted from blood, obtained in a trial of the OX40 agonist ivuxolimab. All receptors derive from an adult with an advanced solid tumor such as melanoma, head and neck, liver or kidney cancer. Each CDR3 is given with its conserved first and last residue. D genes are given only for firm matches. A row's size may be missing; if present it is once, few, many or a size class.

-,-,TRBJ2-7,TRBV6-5,CASSYSPLRGEQYF,TGTGCCAGCAGTTACAGCCCCTTACGAGGCGAGCAGTACTTC
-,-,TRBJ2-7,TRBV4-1,CASSQDSPGPSTVFKVEQYF,TGCGCCAGCAGCCAAGACTCCCCTGGCCCTTCTACTGTGTTTAAAGTGGAGCAGTACTTC
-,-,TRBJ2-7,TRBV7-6,CASKNGPLQYF,TGTGCCAGCAAAAACGGCCCATTGCAGTACTTC
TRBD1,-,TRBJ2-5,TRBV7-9,CASSFFPTGAKETQYF,TGTGCCAGCAGCTTCTTTCCCACAGGGGCAAAAGAGACCCAGTACTTC
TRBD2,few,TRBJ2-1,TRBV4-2,CASSPRGTSANEQFF,TGTGCCAGCAGCCCCCGGGGGACTAGTGCGAATGAGCAGTTCTTC
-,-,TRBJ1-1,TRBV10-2,CASSDPGPTEAFF,TGCGCCAGCAGTGACCCGGGCCCCACTGAAGCTTTCTTT
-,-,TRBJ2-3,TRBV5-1,CASREVGSTDTQYF,TGCGCCAGCAGGGAGGTCGGGAGCACAGATACGCAGTATTTT
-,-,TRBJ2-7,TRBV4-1,CASSQDHDNQGYEQYF,TGCGCCAGCAGCCAAGATCATGATAATCAGGGCTACGAGCAGTACTTC
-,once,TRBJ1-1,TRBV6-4,CASSEGGPTEAFF,TGTGCCAGCAGTGAGGGGGGGCCCACTGAAGCTTTCTTT
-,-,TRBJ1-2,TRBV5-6,CASSLEQGYYGYTF,TGTGCCAGCAGCTTGGAGCAGGGTTACTATGGCTACACCTTC
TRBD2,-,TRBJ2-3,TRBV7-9,CASSLGGSGTDTQYF,TGTGCCAGCAGCTTGGGCGGGAGCGGCACAGATACGCAGTATTTT
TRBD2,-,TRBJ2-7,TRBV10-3,CAISEGGGRSYEQYF,TGTGCCATCAGTGAGGGGGGCGGGAGGAGCTACGAGCAGTACTTC
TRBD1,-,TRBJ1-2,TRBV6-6,CASSPRDAGGRGGYTF,TGTGCCAGCAGCCCGAGGGATGCAGGGGGCAGAGGAGGCTACACCTTC
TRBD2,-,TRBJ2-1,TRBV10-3,CAIRSSGRGNEQFF,TGTGCCATCAGAAGTAGCGGGAGGGGCAATGAGCAGTTCTTC
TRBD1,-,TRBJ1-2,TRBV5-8,CASSLEGGARYGHTF,TGTGCCAGCAGCTTGGAAGGGGGCGCACGATATGGCCACACCTTC
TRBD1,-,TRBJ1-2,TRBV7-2,CASSPATTGWNYGYTF,TGTGCCAGCAGCCCAGCAACGACAGGGTGGAACTATGGCTACACCTTC
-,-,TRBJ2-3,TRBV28,CASSLFSRNRVASTDTQYF,TGTGCCAGCAGTTTATTCTCCCGGAATAGGGTCGCTAGCACAGATACGCAGTATTTT
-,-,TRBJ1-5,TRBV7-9,CASSLGAQNSNQPQHF,TGTGCCAGCAGCTTAGGCGCCCAGAATAGCAATCAGCCCCAGCATTTT
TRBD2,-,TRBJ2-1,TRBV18,CASSPLAGAGNEQFF,TGTGCCAGCTCACCACTAGCGGGAGCGGGGAATGAGCAGTTCTTC
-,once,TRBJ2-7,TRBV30,CAWSGQNYEQYF,TGTGCCTGGAGTGGACAGAACTACGAGCAGTACTTC
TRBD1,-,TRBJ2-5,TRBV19,CASSADRGLETQYF,TGTGCCAGTAGTGCAGACAGGGGGCTCGAGACCCAGTACTTC
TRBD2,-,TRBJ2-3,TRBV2,CASSGGGSSTDTQYF,TGTGCCAGCAGTGGGGGCGGGAGTAGCACAGATACGCAGTATTTT
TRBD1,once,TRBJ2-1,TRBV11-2,CASSRGTGRINEQFF,TGTGCCAGCAGCCGCGGGACAGGGAGGATTAATGAGCAGTTCTTC
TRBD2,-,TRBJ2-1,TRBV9,CASSSELAGGNNEQFF,TGTGCCAGCAGCTCGGAGCTGGCGGGAGGGAACAATGAGCAGTTCTTC
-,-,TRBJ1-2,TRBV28,CASTGRNYGYTF,TGTGCCAGCACGGGACGAAACTATGGCTACACCTTC
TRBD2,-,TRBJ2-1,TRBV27,CASGRVFRGGEQFF,TGTGCCAGTGGGCGGGTTTTTCGGGGGGGTGAGCAGTTCTTC